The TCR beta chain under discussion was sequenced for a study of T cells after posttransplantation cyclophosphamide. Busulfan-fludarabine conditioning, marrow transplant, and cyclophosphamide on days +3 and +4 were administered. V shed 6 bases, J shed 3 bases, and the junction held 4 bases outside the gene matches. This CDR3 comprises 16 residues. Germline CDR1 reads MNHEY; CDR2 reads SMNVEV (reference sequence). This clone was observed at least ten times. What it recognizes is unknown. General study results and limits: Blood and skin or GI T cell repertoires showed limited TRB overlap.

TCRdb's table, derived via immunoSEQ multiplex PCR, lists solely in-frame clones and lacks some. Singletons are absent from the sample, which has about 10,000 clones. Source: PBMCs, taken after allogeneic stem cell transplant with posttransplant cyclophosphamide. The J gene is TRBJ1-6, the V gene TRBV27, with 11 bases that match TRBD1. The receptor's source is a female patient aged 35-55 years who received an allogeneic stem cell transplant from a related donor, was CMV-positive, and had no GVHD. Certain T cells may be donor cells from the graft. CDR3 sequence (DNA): TGTGCCAGCAGGTGGGACAGGGGGAACTATAATTCACCCCTCCACTTT. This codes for CASRWDRGNYNSPLHF.